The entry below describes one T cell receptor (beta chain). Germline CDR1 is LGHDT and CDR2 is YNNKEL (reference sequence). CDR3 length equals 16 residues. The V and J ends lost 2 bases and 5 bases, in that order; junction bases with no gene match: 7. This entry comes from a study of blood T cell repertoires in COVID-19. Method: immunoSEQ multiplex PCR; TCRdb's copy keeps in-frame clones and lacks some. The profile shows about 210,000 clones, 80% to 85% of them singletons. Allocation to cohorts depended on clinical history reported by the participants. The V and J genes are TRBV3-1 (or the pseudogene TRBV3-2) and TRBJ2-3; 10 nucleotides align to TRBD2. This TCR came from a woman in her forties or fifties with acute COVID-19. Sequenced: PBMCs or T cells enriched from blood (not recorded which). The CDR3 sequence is CASSQKRGGQLDTQYF. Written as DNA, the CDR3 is TGTGCCAGCAGCCAAAAGCGGGGGGGCCAGTTAGATACGCAGTATTTT.